This T cell receptor beta chain was sequenced during a study of CD8 T cells in acute hepatitis C reinfection. Method: immunoSEQ multiplex PCR; TCRdb's copy keeps in-frame clones and lacks some. Of approximately 41,000 clones listed, approximately 87% were seen once; the top ten hold 0.4% to 0.5%. The time point: naive CD8 control sorted from an acute-time-point sample. Regarding the study as a whole: About a dozen public clonotypes were found regardless of outcome. Only TCRbeta was bulk sequenced, so alphabeta pairing of public clonotypes remains unknown. Chronically infected subjects had no follow-up NS3-1073 repertoires.

The CDR3 consists of 15 residues. Germline V CDR1 and CDR2: LGHNA, YNFKEQ. J gave up 6 bases and V 0 bases, and 4 bases lay outside the gene matches. On this clone itself: The antigen is undetermined.

The rearrangement uses TRBV4-2 and TRBJ2-2, with 7 bases lining up with TRBD1. This TCR came from a man aged 30-40 years with chronic hepatitis C. The sequencing sample was made of naive CD8+ T cells from PBMCs. CDR3 DNA: TGTGCCAGCAGCCAAGATGGCGACAGGGCCGGGGAGCTGTTTTTT. Amino acids: CASSQDGDRAGELFF.